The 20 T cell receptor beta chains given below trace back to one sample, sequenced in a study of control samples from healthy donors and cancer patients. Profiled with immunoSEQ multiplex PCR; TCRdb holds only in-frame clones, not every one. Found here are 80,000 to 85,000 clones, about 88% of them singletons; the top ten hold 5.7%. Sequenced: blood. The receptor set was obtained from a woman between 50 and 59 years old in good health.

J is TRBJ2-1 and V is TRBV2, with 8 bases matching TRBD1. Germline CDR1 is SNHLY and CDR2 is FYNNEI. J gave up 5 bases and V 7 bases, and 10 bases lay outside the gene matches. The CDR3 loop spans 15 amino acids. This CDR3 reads CASIQTRTGNNEQFF. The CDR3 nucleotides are TGTGCCAGCATCCAAACCCGGACAGGGAACAATGAGCAGTTCTTC.

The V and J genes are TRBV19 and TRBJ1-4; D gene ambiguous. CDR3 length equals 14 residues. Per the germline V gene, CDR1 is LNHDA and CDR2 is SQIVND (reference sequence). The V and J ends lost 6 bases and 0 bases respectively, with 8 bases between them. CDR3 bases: TGTGCCAGTAGGGGGTTTCCAACTAATGAAAAACTGTTTTTT. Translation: CASRGFPTNEKLFF. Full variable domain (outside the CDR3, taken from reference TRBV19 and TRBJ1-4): DGGITQSPKYLFRKEGQNVTLSCEQNLNHDAMYWYRQDPGQGLRLIYYSQIVNDFQKGDIAEGYSVSREKKESFPLTVTSAQKNPTAFYLCASRGFPTNEKLFFGSGTQLSVL.

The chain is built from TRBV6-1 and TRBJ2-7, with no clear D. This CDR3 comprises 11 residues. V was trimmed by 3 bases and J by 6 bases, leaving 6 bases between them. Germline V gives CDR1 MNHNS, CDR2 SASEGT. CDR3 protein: CASSEVGEQYF. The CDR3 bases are TGTGCCAGCAGTGAGGTGGGCGAGCAGTACTTC.

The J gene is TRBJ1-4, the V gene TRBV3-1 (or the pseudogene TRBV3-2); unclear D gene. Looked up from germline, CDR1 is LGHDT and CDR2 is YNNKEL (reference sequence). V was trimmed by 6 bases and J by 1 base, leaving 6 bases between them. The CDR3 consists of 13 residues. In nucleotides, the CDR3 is TGTGCCAGCAGGGATTTAACTAATGAAAAACTGTTTTTT. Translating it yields CASRDLTNEKLFF.

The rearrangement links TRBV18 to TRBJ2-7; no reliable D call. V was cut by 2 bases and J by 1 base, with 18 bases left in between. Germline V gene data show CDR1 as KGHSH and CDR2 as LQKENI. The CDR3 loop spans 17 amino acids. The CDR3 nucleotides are TGTGCCAGCTCACCAGGTTCAGGTGGCGTCGGGTCCTACGAGCAGTACTTC. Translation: CASSPGSGGVGSYEQYF.

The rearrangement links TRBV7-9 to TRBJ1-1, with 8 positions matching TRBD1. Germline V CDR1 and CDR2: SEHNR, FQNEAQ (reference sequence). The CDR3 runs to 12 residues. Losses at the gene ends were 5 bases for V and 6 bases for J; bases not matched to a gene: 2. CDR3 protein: CASSLDRAEAFF. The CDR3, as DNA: TGTGCCAGCAGCCTGGACAGGGCTGAAGCTTTCTTT. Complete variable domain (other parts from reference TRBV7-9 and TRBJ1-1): DTGVSQNPRHKITKRGQNVTFRCDPISEHNRLYWYRQTLGQGPEFLTYFQNEAQLEKSRLLSDRFSAERPKGSFSTLEIQRTEQGDSAMYLCASSLDRAEAFFGQGTRLTVV.

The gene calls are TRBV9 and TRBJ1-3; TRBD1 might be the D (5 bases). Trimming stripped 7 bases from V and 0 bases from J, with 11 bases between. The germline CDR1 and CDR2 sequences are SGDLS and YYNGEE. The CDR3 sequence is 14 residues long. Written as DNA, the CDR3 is TGTGCCAGCGGTCAGGGATTCTCTGGAAACACCATATATTTT. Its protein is CASGQGFSGNTIYF.

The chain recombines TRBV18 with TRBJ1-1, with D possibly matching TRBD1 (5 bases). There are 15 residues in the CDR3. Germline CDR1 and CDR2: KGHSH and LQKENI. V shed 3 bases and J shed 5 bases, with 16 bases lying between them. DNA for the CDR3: TGTGCCAGCTCACCTGGTAGAGGGGATGGGACTGAAGCTTTCTTT. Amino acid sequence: CASSPGRGDGTEAFF.

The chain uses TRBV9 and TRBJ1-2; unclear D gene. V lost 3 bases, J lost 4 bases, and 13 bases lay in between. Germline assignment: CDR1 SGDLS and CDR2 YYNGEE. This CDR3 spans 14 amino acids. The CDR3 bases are TGTGCCAGCAGCGAGAGAGCGGCACCCTATGGCTACACCTTC. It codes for CASSERAAPYGYTF.

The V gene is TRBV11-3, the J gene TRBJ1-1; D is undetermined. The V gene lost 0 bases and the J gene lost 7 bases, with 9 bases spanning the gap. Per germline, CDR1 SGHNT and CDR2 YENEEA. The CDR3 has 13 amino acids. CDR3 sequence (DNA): TGTGCCAGCAGCTTAGATCCGGTAGGTGAAGCTTTCTTT. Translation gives CASSLDPVGEAFF.

CDR3 bases: TGTGCCAGCAGCCCGCTAAGCGGGGGGGACAAAGAGACCCAGTACTTC. Residues: CASSPLSGGDKETQYF. The chain has TRBV7-2 and TRBJ2-5; 10 bases map to TRBD2. The CDR3 loop spans 16 amino acids. With V trimmed by 5 bases and J by 3 bases, 9 bases remained unmatched. Germline-derived CDR1 and CDR2 are SGHTA and FQGNSA.

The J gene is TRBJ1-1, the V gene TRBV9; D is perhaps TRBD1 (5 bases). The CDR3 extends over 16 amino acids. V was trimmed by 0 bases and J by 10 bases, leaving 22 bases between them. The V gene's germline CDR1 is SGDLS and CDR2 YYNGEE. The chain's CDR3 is CASSVGGGVGFVGAFF. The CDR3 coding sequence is TGTGCCAGCAGCGTAGGGGGCGGGGTTGGGTTCGTCGGAGCTTTCTTT.

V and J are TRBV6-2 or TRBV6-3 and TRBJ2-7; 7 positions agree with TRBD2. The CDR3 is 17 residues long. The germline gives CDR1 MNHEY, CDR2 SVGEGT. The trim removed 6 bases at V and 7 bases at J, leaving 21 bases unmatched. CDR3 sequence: CASSGGTTRLGVREQYF. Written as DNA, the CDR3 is TGTGCCAGCAGCGGTGGGACTACCCGACTTGGGGTACGAGAGCAGTACTTC.

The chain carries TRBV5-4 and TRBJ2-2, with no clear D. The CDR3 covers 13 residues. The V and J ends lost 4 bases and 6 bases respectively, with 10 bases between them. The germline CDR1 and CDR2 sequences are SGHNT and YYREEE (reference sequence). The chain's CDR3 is CASSRKDSGELFF. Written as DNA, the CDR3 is TGTGCCAGCAGCCGTAAGGATTCCGGGGAGCTGTTTTTT.

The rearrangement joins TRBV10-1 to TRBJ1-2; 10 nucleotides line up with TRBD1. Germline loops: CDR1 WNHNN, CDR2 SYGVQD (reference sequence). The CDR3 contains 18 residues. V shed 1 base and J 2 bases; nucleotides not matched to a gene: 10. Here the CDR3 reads CASSEFSLTGGRNYGYTF. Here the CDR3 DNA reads TGCGCCAGCAGTGAGTTTAGCTTGACAGGGGGCAGGAACTATGGCTACACCTTC.

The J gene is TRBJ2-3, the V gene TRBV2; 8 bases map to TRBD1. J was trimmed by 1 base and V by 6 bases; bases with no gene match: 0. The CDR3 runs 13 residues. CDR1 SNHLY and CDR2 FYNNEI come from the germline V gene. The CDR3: CASRQGGTDTQYF. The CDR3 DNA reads TGTGCCAGCAGACAGGGGGGCACAGATACGCAGTATTTT.

The CDR3 here is CASSLGDYGYTF. The CDR3 nucleotides read TGTGCCTCTTCGCTAGGGGATTATGGCTACACCTTC. The rearrangement links TRBV2 to TRBJ1-2, with D tentatively TRBD1 (5 bases). The germline V and J ends were trimmed by 11 bases and 5 bases, with 15 bases remaining between them. CDR3 length: 12 residues. Germline loops: CDR1 SNHLY, CDR2 FYNNEI.

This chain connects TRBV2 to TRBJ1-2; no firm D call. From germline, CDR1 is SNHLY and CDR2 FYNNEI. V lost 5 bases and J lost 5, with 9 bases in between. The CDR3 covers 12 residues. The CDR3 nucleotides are TGTGCCAGCAGTAGGGTGGGGTATGGCTACACCTTC. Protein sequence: CASSRVGYGYTF.

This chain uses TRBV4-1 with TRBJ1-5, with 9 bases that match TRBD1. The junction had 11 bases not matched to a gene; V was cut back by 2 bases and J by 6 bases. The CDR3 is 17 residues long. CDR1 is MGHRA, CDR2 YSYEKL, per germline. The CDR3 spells CASSQSPPGQGSQPQHF. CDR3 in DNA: TGCGCCAGCAGCCAATCACCGCCGGGACAGGGTAGTCAGCCCCAGCATTTT.

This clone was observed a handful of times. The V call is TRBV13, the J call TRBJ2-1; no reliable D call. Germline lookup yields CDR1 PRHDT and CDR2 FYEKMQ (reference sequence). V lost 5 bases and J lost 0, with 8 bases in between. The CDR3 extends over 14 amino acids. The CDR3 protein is CASSRPISYNEQFF. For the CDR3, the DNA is TGTGCCAGCAGCCGACCCATCTCCTACAATGAGCAGTTCTTC.